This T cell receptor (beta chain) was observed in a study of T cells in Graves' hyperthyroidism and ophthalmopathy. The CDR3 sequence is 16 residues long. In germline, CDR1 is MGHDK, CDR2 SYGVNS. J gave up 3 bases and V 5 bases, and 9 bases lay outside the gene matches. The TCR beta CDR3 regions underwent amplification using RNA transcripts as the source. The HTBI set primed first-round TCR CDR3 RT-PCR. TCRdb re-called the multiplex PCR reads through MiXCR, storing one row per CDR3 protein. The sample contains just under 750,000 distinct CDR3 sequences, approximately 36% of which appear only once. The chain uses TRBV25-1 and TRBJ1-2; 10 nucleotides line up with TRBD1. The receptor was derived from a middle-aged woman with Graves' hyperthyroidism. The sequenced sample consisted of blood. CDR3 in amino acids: CASSFLGTGADYGYTF. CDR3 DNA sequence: TGTGCCAGCAGTTTCCTCGGGACAGGGGCTGACTATGGCTACACCTTC.